This T cell receptor beta chain was retrieved from a study of identical twins. CDR3 length: 16 residues. Trimming took 2 bases from V and 2 from J; bases not matched to a gene: 6. Germline CDR1 and CDR2: SEHNR and FQNEAQ (reference sequence). TCRdb reprocessed the 5' RACE reads with MiXCR, giving one entry per CDR3 protein. The sample has roughly 1,500,000 distinct CDR3 sequences; less than 40% are singletons. This clonotype has more than one count but fewer than ten. The rearrangement links TRBV7-9 to TRBJ2-5; 9 bases map to TRBD1. The sequence was obtained from a newborn girl in good health. Material for sequencing was cord blood. This chain's CDR3 is CASSLPGTGTQETQYF. The CDR3 DNA reads as TGTGCCAGCAGCTTACCCGGGACAGGGACACAAGAGACCCAGTACTTC. Full variable domain (outside the CDR3, taken from reference TRBV7-9 and TRBJ2-5): DTGVSQNPRHKITKRGQNVTFRCDPISEHNRLYWYRQTLGQGPEFLTYFQNEAQLEKSRLLSDRFSAERPKGSFSTLEIQRTEQGDSAMYLCASSLPGTGTQETQYFGPGTRLLVL.